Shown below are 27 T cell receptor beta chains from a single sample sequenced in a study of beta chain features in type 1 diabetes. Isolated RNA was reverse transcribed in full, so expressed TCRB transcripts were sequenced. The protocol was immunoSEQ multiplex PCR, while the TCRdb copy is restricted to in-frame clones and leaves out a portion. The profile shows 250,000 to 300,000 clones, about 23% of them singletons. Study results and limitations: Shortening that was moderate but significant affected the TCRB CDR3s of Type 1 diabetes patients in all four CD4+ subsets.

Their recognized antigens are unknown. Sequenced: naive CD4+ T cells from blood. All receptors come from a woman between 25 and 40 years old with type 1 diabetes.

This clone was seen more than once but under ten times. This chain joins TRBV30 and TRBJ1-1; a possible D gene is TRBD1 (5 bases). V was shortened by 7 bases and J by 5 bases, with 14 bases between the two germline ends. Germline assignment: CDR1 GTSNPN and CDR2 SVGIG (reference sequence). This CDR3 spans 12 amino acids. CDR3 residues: CASPKQGTEAFF. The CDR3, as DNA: TGTGCCTCGCCTAAGCAGGGAACTGAAGCTTTCTTT.

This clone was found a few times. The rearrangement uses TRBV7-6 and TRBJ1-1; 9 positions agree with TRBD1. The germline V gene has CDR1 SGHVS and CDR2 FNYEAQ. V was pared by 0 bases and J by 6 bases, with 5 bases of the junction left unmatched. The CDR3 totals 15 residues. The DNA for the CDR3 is TGTGCCAGCAGCTTAGCTGGACAGGGGAGGCCTGAAGCTTTCTTT. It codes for CASSLAGQGRPEAFF.

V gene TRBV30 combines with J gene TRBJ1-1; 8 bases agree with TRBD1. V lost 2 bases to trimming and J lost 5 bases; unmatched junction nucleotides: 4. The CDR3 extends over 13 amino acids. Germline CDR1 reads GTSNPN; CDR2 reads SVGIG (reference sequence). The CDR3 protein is CAWSNRGWTEAFF. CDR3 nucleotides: TGTGCCTGGAGTAACAGGGGGTGGACTGAAGCTTTCTTT.

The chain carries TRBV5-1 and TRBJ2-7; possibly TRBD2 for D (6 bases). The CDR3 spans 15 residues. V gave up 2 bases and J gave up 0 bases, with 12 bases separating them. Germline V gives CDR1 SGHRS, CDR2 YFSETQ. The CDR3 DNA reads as TGCGCCAGCAGCTTTCCAGGCGGGAACTCCTACGAGCAGTACTTC. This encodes CASSFPGGNSYEQYF.

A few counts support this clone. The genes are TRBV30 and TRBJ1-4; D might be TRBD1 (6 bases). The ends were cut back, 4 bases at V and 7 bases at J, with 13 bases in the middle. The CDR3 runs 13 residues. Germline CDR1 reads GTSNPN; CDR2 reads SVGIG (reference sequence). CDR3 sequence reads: CAWTLQGPEKLFF. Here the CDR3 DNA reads TGTGCCTGGACTCTGCAGGGGCCTGAAAAACTGTTTTTT. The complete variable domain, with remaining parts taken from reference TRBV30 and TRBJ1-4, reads SQTIHQWPATLVQPVGSPLSLECTVEGTSNPNLYWYRQAAGRGLQLLFYSVGIGQISSEVPQNLSASRPQDRQFILSSKKLLLSDSGFYLCAWTLQGPEKLFFGSGTQLSVL.

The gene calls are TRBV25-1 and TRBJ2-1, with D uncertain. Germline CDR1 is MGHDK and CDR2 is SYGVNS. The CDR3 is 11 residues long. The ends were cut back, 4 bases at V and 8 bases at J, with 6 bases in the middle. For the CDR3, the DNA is TGTGCCAGCAGTGGAACGGATGAGCAGTTCTTC. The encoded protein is CASSGTDEQFF.

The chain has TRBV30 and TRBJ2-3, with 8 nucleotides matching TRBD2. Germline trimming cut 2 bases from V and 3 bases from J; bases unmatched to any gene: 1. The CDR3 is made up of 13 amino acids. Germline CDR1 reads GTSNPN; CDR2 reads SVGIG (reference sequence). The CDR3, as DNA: TGTGCCTGGAGTAGCGGGAGAACAGATACGCAGTATTTT. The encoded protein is CAWSSGRTDTQYF.

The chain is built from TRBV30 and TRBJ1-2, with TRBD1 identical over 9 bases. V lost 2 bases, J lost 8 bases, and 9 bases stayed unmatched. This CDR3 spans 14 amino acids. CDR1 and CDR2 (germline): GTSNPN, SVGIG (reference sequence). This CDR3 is CAWSPQGAGAGYTF. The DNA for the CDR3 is TGTGCCTGGAGTCCACAGGGGGCTGGGGCAGGCTACACCTTC.

The CDR3 DNA sequence: TGTGCCTGGAGTACCCGCGGGGCAGGAGCTAACTATGGCTACACCTTC. Residues: CAWSTRGAGANYGYTF. The chain employs TRBV30 and TRBJ1-2; D perhaps matches TRBD1 (5 bases). Germline V gene lookup returns CDR1 GTSNPN and CDR2 SVGIG (reference sequence). The CDR3 has 16 amino acids. The V end lost 2 bases, the J end lost 0 bases, and 16 bases lay between the germline ends.

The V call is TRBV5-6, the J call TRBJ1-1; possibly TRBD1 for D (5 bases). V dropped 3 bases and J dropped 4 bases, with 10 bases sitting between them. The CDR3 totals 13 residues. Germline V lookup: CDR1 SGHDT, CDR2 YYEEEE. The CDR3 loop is CASSWVGGTEAFF. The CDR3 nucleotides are TGTGCCAGCAGCTGGGTGGGGGGCACTGAAGCTTTCTTT.

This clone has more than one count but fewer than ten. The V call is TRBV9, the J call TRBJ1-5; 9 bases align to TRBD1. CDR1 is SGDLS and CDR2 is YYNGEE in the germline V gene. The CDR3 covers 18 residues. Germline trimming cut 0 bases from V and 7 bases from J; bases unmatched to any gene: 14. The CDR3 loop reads CASSVAQGQGSGCQPQHF. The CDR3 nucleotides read TGTGCCAGCAGCGTAGCTCAAGGACAGGGGAGTGGATGCCAGCCCCAGCATTTT.

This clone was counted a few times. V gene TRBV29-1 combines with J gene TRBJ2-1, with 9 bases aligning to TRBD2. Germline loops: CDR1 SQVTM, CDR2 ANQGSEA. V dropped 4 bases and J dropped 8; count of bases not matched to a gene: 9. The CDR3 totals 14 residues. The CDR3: CSVGREGLSDEQFF. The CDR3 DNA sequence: TGCAGCGTTGGGCGGGAGGGCCTGTCAGATGAGCAGTTCTTC.

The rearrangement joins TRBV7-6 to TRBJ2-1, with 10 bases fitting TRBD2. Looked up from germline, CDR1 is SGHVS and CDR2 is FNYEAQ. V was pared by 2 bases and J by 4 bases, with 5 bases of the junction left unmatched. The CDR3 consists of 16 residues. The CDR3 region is CASSLSGLADYNEQFF. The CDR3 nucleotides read TGTGCCAGCAGCTTATCCGGACTAGCGGATTACAATGAGCAGTTCTTC.

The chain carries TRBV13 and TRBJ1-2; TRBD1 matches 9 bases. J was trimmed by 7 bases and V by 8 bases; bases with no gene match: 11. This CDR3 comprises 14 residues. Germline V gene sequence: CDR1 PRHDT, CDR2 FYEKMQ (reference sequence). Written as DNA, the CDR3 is TGTGCCAGCGGAAAGCGGACAGGGGTCATTGGCTACACCTTC. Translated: CASGKRTGVIGYTF.

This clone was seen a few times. The CDR3 sequence: CASSWLSAQYF. The CDR3 nucleotides are TGTGCCAGCAGCTGGTTGAGTGCCCAGTACTTC. The chain combines TRBV11-1 with TRBJ2-5; D remains ambiguous. The V gene lost 4 bases and the J gene lost 9 bases, with 9 bases spanning the gap. The CDR3 sequence is 11 residues long. Germline CDR1 and CDR2: SGHAT and FQDESV (reference sequence).

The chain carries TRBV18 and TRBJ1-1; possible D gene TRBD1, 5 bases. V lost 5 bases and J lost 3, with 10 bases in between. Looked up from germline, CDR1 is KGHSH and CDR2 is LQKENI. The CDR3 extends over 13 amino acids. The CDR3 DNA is TGTGCCAGCTCAGACAGCTTTGACACTGAAGCTTTCTTT. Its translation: CASSDSFDTEAFF.

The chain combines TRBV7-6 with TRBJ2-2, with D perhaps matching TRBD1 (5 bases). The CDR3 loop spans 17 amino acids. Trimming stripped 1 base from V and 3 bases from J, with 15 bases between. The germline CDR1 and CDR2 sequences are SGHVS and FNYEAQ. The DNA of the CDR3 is TGTGCCAGCAGCTTAGGACAGCCCGCCACGGACACCGGGGAGCTGTTTTTT. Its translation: CASSLGQPATDTGELFF.

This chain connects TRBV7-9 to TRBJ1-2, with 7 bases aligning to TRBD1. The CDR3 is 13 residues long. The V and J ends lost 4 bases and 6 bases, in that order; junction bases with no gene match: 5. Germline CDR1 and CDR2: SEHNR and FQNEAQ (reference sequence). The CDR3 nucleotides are TGTGCCAGCAGCTCCGGACAGGTGGATGGCTACACCTTC. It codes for CASSSGQVDGYTF.

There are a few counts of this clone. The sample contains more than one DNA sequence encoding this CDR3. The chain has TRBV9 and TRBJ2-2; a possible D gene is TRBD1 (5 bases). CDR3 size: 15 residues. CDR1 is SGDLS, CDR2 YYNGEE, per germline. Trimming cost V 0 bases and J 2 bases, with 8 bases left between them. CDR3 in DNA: TGTGCCAGCAGCGTAGGGCAGGGAAACACCGGGGAGCTGTTTTTT. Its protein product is CASSVGQGNTGELFF.

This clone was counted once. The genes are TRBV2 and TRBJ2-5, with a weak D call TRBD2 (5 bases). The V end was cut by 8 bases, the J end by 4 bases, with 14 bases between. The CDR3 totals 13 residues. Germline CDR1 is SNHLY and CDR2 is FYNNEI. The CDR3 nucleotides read TGTGCCAGCTCCCGCGGCCTAGCAGAGACCCAGTACTTC. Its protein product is CASSRGLAETQYF.

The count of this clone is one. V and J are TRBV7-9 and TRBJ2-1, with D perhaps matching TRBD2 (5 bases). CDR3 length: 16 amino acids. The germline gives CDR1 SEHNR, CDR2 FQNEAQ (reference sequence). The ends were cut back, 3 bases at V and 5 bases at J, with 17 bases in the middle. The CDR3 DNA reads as TGTGCCAGCAGCTTCCCTTTCCGGGGTTTGGACAATGAGCAGTTCTTC. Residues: CASSFPFRGLDNEQFF. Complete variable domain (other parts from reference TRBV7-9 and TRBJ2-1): DTGVSQNPRHKITKRGQNVTFRCDPISEHNRLYWYRQTLGQGPEFLTYFQNEAQLEKSRLLSDRFSAERPKGSFSTLEIQRTEQGDSAMYLCASSFPFRGLDNEQFFGPGTRLTVL.

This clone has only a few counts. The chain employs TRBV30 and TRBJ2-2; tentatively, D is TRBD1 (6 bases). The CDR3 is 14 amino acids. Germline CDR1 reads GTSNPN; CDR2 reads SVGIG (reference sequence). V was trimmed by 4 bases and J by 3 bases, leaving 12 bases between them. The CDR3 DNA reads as TGTGCCTGGAACAGACAGGTGGACACCGGGGAGCTGTTTTTT. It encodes CAWNRQVDTGELFF.

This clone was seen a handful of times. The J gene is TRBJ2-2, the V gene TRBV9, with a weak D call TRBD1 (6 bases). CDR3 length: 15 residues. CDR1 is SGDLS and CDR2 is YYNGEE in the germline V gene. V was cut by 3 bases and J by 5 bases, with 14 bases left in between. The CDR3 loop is CASSASPTGTGELFF. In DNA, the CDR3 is TGTGCCAGCAGCGCAAGCCCAACAGGGACCGGGGAGCTGTTTTTT.

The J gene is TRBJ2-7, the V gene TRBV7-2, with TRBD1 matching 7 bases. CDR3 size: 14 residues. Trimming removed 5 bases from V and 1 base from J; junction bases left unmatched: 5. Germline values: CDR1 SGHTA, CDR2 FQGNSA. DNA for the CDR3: TGTGCCAGCAGCCGAAGGGACAGTTCCTACGAGCAGTACTTC. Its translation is CASSRRDSSYEQYF.

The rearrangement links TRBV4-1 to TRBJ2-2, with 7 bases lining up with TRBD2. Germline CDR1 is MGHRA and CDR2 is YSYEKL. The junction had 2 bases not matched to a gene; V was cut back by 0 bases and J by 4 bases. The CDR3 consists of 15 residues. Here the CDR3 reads CASSQEGRGTGELFF. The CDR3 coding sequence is TGCGCCAGCAGCCAAGAGGGGAGGGGCACCGGGGAGCTGTTTTTT.

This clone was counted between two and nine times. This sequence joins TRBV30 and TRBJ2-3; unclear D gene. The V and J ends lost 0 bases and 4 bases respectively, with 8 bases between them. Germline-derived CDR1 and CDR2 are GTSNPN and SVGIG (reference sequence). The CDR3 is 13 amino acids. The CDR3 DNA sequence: TGTGCCTGGAGTGTGAAAAGCGCAGATACGCAGTATTTT. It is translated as CAWSVKSADTQYF.

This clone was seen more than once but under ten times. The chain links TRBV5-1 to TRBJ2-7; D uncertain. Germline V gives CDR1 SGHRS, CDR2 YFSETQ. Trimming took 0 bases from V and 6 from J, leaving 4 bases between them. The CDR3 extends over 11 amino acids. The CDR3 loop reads CASSLELEQYF. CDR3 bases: TGCGCCAGCAGCTTGGAGCTCGAGCAGTACTTC.